A single sample gave rise to the 14 T cell receptor beta chains below, sequenced in a study of T cell repertoires in cytomegalovirus infection. Using its own MiXCR run on the reads, TCRdb lists one record per CDR3 protein. The repertoire consists of approximately 500,000 distinct CDR3 sequences, with approximately 16% occurring once and the leading ten covering around 25%. The sequencing sample was made of CD8+ T cells from PBMCs. All receptors derive from a human donor in good health (CMV status not recorded). Some clones in this sample may be carry-over from other donors' samples.

The J gene is TRBJ1-3, the V gene TRBV9; weak D call: TRBD1 (5 bases). V shed 3 bases and J shed 4 bases, with 14 bases lying between them. CDR1 and CDR2 from the germline V gene are SGDLS and YYNGEE. The CDR3 runs to 15 residues. CDR3 protein: CASSAGGGRGNTIYF. CDR3 DNA: TGTGCCAGCAGCGCGGGTGGGGGAAGGGGAAACACCATATATTTT.

This clonotype was found many times. This sequence joins TRBV12-3 or TRBV12-4 and TRBJ2-4, with D possibly TRBD2 on 7 matching bases. The V end was cut by 6 bases, the J end by 2 bases, with 14 bases between. The CDR3 sequence is 15 residues long. The CDR3: CASSPGGHPKNIQYF. CDR3 bases: TGTGCCAGCAGCCCGGGGGGACATCCCAAAAACATTCAGTACTTC.

With respect to this clonotype: A much larger clone sits a single nucleotide away, making a read error possible. The rearrangement joins TRBV7-8 to TRBJ1-1; 7 bases fit TRBD1. In germline, CDR1 is SGHVS, CDR2 FQNEAQ. The CDR3 has 15 amino acids. CDR3: CASSHSTGTNTEALF. CDR3 DNA: TGTGCCAGCAGCCATTCGACAGGGACGAACACTGAAGCTTTGTTT.

The genes are TRBV6-5 and TRBJ2-1; D is possibly TRBD2 (6 bases). The germline V and J ends were trimmed by 5 bases and 11 bases, with 16 bases remaining between them. This CDR3 spans 13 amino acids. Germline values: CDR1 MNHEY, CDR2 SVGAGI. In DNA, the CDR3 is TGTGCCAGCAGTCAAAGCGGGTCAGGGCAGCAGTTCTTC. It codes for CASSQSGSGQQFF.

This clonotype was seen only a few times. The chain uses TRBV12-3 or TRBV12-4 and TRBJ2-5; the match to TRBD1 covers 11 bases. The CDR3 spans 15 residues. V lost 5 bases and J lost 4; bases outside the gene matches: 6. The CDR3 sequence: CASSPPDRGRETQYF. The CDR3, as DNA: TGTGCCAGCAGTCCTCCGGACAGGGGGCGAGAGACCCAGTACTTC.

Many counts were recorded for this clonotype. The chain combines TRBV11-1 with TRBJ1-6; a possible D gene is TRBD1 (5 bases). Deletions cut 5 bases from V and 5 bases from J, with 13 bases between. The CDR3 is 15 residues long. CDR1 and CDR2 (germline): SGHAT, FQDESV (reference sequence). DNA for the CDR3: TGTGCCAGCAGCCCTTCAAGGGGTCATAATTCACCCCTCCACTTT. It encodes CASSPSRGHNSPLHF.

A note on this clonotype: It is likely a read error, because the conserved phenylalanine at the end of the CDR3 is missing. The rearrangement links TRBV28 to TRBJ2-7; D gene ambiguous. There are 14 residues in the CDR3. Per the germline V gene, CDR1 is MDHEN and CDR2 is SYDVKM. V was cut by 3 bases and J by 2 bases, with 11 bases left in between. This CDR3 reads CASSFRPAPYEQYL. The CDR3 DNA follows: TGTGCCAGCAGTTTCAGGCCAGCGCCCTACGAGCAGTACTTA.

The chain links TRBV10-2 to TRBJ1-1; D is perhaps TRBD1 (5 bases). Trimming stripped 0 bases from V and 11 bases from J, with 16 bases between. This CDR3 is built from 14 residues. Per the germline V gene, CDR1 is WSHSY and CDR2 is SAAADI. This CDR3 reads CASSESGGGLRAFF. Here the CDR3 DNA reads TGCGCCAGCAGTGAGTCGGGGGGGGGACTGAGGGCTTTCTTT.

The genes are TRBV19 and TRBJ1-1; D gene uncertain. V shed 1 base and J shed 3 bases, with 12 bases lying between them. The CDR3 is 15 amino acids. Germline V lookup: CDR1 LNHDA, CDR2 SQIVND (reference sequence). The CDR3 sequence: CASSIAQQLYTEAFF. As DNA, the CDR3 is TGTGCCAGTAGTATAGCCCAGCAGCTATACACTGAAGCTTTCTTT.

The chain combines TRBV11-2 with TRBJ1-3, with TRBD1 matching 8 bases. Germline loops: CDR1 SGHAT, CDR2 FQNNGV. This CDR3 spans 19 amino acids. The trim removed 3 bases at V and 0 bases at J, leaving 13 bases unmatched. The DNA of the CDR3 is TGTGCCAGCAGCTTGTGGGCCCCCCAAACAGGGGGCTCTGGAAACACCATATATTTT. The encoded protein is CASSLWAPQTGGSGNTIYF. The full variable domain, completed using reference TRBV11-2 and TRBJ1-3, is EAGVAQSPRYKIIEKRQSVAFWCNPISGHATLYWYQQILGQGPKLLIQFQNNGVVDDSQLPKDRFSAERLKGVDSTLKIQPAKLEDSAVYLCASSLWAPQTGGSGNTIYFGEGSWLTVV.

This clonotype was seen only a few times. The rearrangement uses TRBV27 and TRBJ1-4, with unresolved D. Germline assignment: CDR1 MNHEY and CDR2 SMNVEV (reference sequence). Trimming pared 2 bases from V and 5 bases from J, leaving 9 bases between. CDR3 length equals 14 residues. The CDR3 here is CASSLTVANEKLFF. Here the CDR3 DNA reads TGTGCCAGCAGTTTAACAGTCGCCAATGAAAAACTGTTTTTT. Using reference TRBV27 and TRBJ1-4 for the parts outside the CDR3, the full variable domain is EAQVTQNPRYLITVTGKKLTVTCSQNMNHEYMSWYRQDPGLGLRQIYYSMNVEVTDKGDVPEGYKVSRKEKRNFPLILESPSPNQTSLYFCASSLTVANEKLFFGSGTQLSVL.

This clonotype was recorded a few times. V and J are TRBV20-1 and TRBJ2-5; 12 bases agree with TRBD2. V lost 0 bases to trimming and J lost 1 base; unmatched junction nucleotides: 9. Germline V gene data show CDR1 as DFQATT and CDR2 as SNEGSKA (reference sequence). The CDR3 runs to 18 residues. CDR3 DNA: TGCAGTGCTAGAGATCGGGCTAGCGGGAGGGCCCTCCAAGAGACCCAGTACTTC. As protein: CSARDRASGRALQETQYF.

This clonotype was observed a handful of times. The V call is TRBV24-1, the J call TRBJ2-5, with D unresolved. Germline V gene sequence: CDR1 KGHDR, CDR2 SFDVKD. The V and J ends lost 0 bases and 4 bases respectively, with 5 bases between them. This CDR3 comprises 13 residues. CDR3 protein: CATSDLPGETQYF. CDR3 DNA: TGTGCCACCAGTGATTTGCCCGGAGAGACCCAGTACTTC.

The genes are TRBV9 and TRBJ2-7; 7 positions agree with TRBD2. The CDR3 spans 18 residues. Germline V gene lookup returns CDR1 SGDLS and CDR2 YYNGEE. V shed 1 base and J 4 bases; nucleotides not matched to a gene: 17. CDR3 DNA: TGTGCCAGCAGCGTAAACCGGGACTATTTCCGTGGACCGTACGAGCAGTACTTC. It specifies CASSVNRDYFRGPYEQYF.